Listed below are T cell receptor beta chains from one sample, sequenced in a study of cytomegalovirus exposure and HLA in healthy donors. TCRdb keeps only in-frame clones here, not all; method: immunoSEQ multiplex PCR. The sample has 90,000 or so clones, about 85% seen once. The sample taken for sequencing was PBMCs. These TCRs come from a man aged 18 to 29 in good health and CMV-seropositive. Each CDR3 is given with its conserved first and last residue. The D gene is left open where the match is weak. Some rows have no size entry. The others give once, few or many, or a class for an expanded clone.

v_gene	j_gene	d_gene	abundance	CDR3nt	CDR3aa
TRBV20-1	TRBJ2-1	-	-	TGCAGTGCTAGGTGGTTAGCTGAGCAGTTCTTC	CSARWLAEQFF
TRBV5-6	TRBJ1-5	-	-	TGTGCCAGCAGCTTGGGGGCGCAGCCCCAGCATTTT	CASSLGAQPQHF
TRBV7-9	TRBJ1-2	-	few	TGTGCCAGCAGCTTACTAGGGGAATATGGCTACACCTTC	CASSLLGEYGYTF
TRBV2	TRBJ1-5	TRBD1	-	TGTGCCAGCAGTTCCGGGACAGGGATCCAGCCCCAGCATTTT	CASSSGTGIQPQHF
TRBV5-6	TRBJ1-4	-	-	TGTGCCAGCAGCTTGGACTTGAACAATGAAAAACTGTTTTTT	CASSLDLNNEKLFF
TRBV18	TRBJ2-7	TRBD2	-	TGTGCCAGCTCACCCGAGGGACTAGCGGGAAGAGAGCAGTACTTC	CASSPEGLAGREQYF
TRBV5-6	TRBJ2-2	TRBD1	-	TGTGCCAGCAGCTTGTTCCTAAGGGACAGGGAAAGCACCGGGGAGCTGTTTTTT	CASSLFLRDRESTGELFF
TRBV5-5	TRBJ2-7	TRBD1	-	TGTGCCAGCAGCTTGGGGGCCGGGACAGCCTACGAGCAGTACTTC	CASSLGAGTAYEQYF
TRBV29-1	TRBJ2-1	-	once	TGCAGCGTTGAAGACCTAGGTGAGCAGTTCTTC	CSVEDLGEQFF
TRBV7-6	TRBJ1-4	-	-	TGTGCCAGCAGCTTCGGGGCAGGGGTTAATGAAAAACTGTTTTTT	CASSFGAGVNEKLFF
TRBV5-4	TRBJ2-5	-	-	TGTGCAGCAAAAACAGGGACCCAAGAGACCCAGTACTTC	CAAKTGTQETQYF
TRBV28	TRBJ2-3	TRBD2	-	TGTGCCAGCAGTTTAGTAGCGGGTTCCACAGATACGCAGTATTTT	CASSLVAGSTDTQYF
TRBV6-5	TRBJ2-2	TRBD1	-	TGTGCCAGCACTGCACAGGGGGAAACCGGGGAGCTGTTTTTT	CASTAQGETGELFF
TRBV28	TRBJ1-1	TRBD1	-	TGTGCCAGCAGTTTAAGGACAGGGGGATTAGGCACTGAAGCTTTCTTT	CASSLRTGGLGTEAFF
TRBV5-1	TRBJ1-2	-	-	TGCGCCAGCAGCTTGGGAGGGTTAGACTATGGCTACACCTTC	CASSLGGLDYGYTF
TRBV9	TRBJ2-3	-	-	TGTGCCAGCAGCGACGACAGGGGGCCTAGCGGGACACGCACAGATACGCAGTATTTT	CASSDDRGPSGTRTDTQYF
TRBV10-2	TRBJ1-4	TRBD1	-	TGCGCCAGCACTAGGGACAGGGAGAATGAAAAACTGTTTTTT	CASTRDRENEKLFF
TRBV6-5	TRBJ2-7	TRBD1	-	TGTGCCAGCAGACGACGGGACAGGAGCGACGAGCAGTACTTC	CASRRRDRSDEQYF
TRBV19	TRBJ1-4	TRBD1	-	TGTGCCGTCGGGGGACAGGGGAGCGAAAAACTGTTTTTT	CAVGGQGSEKLFF
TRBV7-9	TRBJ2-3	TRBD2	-	TGTGCCAGCAGCTCCCTGATTAGCGGGGGGGAAGATACGCAGTATTTT	CASSSLISGGEDTQYF
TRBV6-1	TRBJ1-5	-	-	TGTGCCAGCAGTGAAGGAGGGGGAGATCAGCCCCAGCATTTT	CASSEGGGDQPQHF
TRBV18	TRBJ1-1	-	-	TGTGCCAGCTCACCATTTAATCGGGACACCACTGAAGCTTTCTTT	CASSPFNRDTTEAFF
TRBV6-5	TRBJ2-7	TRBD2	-	TGTGCCAGCAGTCAGGGACTAGCGGGAATCCACGAGCAGTACTTC	CASSQGLAGIHEQYF
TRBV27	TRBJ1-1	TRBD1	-	TGTGCCAGCATCTTCTCTCGGGACAGCTCATACACTGAAGCTTTCTTT	CASIFSRDSSYTEAFF
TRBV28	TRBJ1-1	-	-	TGTGCCAGCAGTCAAGGGTGGGGGGGTGAAGCTTTCTTT	CASSQGWGGEAFF
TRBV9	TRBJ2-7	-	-	TGTGCCAGCAGCCCCCGCAGCAATCCTGGGACTGGGGAGCAGTACTTC	CASSPRSNPGTGEQYF
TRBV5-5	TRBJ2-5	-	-	TGTGCCAGCAGCTTGGATGGAGAGGAGGAGACCCAGTACTTC	CASSLDGEEETQYF
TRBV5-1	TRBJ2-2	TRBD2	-	TGCGCCAGCAGCTCCTTAGCGGGAGGTAGTACCGGGGAGCTGTTTTTT	CASSSLAGGSTGELFF
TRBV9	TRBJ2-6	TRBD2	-	TGTGCCAGCAGCGTGGGAGGGCCCCTTTCTTGGTCTGGGGCCAACGTCCTGACTTTC	CASSVGGPLSWSGANVLTF
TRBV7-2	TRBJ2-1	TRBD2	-	TGTGCCAGCAGCTTATTCGGTAGCGGGAGCTACGAGCAGTTCTTC	CASSLFGSGSYEQFF
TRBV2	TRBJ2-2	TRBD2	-	TGTGCCAGCAGTTTATTTTCCGGGACTAGCGGGAGGGCCGTCGGCGGGGAGCTGTTTTTT	CASSLFSGTSGRAVGGELFF
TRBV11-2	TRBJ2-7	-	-	TGTGCCAGCAGCGTTAACGGAGTTAACTACGAGCAGTACTTC	CASSVNGVNYEQYF
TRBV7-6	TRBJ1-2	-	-	TGTGCCAGCAGCCAAGTGACAGACTATGGCTACACCTTC	CASSQVTDYGYTF
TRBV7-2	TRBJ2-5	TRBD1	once	TGTGCCAGCAGCCCGGGGACAGGGAGGGAGACCCAGTACTTC	CASSPGTGRETQYF
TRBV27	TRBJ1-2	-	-	TGTGCCAGCCGGGGGGGGGTGGACTATGGCTACACCTTC	CASRGGVDYGYTF
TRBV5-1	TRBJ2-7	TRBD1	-	TGCGCCAGCAGCACGGTTAGGGGGCTCTCCTACGAGCAGTACTTC	CASSTVRGLSYEQYF
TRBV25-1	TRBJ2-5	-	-	TGTGCCAGCAGTGAATTGCGGGGTTTAGGGACCCAGTACTTC	CASSELRGLGTQYF
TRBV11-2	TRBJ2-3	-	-	TGTGCCAGCAGCTTCGGACAGCGGGGAGATACGCAGTATTTT	CASSFGQRGDTQYF
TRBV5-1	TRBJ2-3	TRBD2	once	TGCGCCAGCAGCTTGTCTCTAGCGGGAGCCGTAGATACGCAGTATTTT	CASSLSLAGAVDTQYF
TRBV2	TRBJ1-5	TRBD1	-	TGTGCCAGCAGCGTTCGTGGGACAGGGGTTCGCAATCAGCCCCAGCATTTT	CASSVRGTGVRNQPQHF
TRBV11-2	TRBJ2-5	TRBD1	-	TGTGCCAGCAGCGCATACGACAGGGCAGGGTACGAGACCCAGTACTTC	CASSAYDRAGYETQYF
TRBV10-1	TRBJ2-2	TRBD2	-	TGCGCCAGCAGTGAGCTTTACGGCGGGAGCGACACCGGGGAGCTGTTTTTT	CASSELYGGSDTGELFF
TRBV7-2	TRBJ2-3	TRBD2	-	TGTGCCAGCAGCAATGGGGGGGAACCGCAGTATTTT	CASSNGGEPQYF
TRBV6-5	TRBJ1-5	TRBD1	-	TGTGCCAGCAGTCAGGGGGCTGGCAATCAGCCCCAGCATTTT	CASSQGAGNQPQHF
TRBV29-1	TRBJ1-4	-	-	TGCAGCGTTGACGAAGGACTTGAAAAACTGTTTTTT	CSVDEGLEKLFF
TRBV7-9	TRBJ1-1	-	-	TGTGCCAGCAGCTTAAACTCGGGTGACACTGAAGCTTTCTTT	CASSLNSGDTEAFF
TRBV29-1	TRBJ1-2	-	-	TGCAGTGCCCCCAGGGGTCCCTATGGCTACACCTTC	CSAPRGPYGYTF
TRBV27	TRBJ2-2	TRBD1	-	TGTGCCAGCAGTCATAGGACAGGGCTGGCCGGGGAGCTGTTTTTT	CASSHRTGLAGELFF
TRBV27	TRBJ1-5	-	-	TGTGCCAGCAGCCCGGGACACTTAAATCAGCCCCAGCATTTT	CASSPGHLNQPQHF
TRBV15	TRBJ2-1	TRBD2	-	TGTGCCACCAGCAGAGTTAGCGGGAGTTCGTTCCAGTCTGGCAATGAGCAGTTCTTC	CATSRVSGSSFQSGNEQFF
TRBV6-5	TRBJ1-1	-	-	TGTGCCAGCAGTTACAAGGGGTTGGCCACTGAAGCTTTCTTT	CASSYKGLATEAFF
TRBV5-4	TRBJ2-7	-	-	TGTGCCAGCAGCTTCGCCGGGGCCTACGAGCAGTACTTC	CASSFAGAYEQYF
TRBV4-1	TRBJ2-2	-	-	TGCGCCAGCAGCCAAGAGGGCAGGGGACGGGAGCTGTTTTTT	CASSQEGRGRELFF
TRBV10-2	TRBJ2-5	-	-	TGCGCCAGCAATACAAAGGGGCCCCAGGAGACCCAGTACTTC	CASNTKGPQETQYF
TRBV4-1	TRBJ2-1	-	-	TGCGCCAGCAGCCAAGATGAGGGAATCGATGAGCAGTTCTTC	CASSQDEGIDEQFF
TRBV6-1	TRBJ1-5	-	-	TGTGCCAGCAGTGAATACAGGGCCAATCAGCCCCAGCATTTT	CASSEYRANQPQHF
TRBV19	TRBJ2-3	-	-	TGTGCCTTAAGGGACTTCGGGGGTACGCAGTATTTT	CALRDFGGTQYF
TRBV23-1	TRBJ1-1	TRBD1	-	TGCGCCAGCAGTCACACAGGGGGCATGAACACTGAAGCTTTCTTT	CASSHTGGMNTEAFF
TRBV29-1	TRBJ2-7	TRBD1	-	TGCAGCGCACGCCTCGACAGGGCCCCCACCTACGAGCAGTACTTC	CSARLDRAPTYEQYF
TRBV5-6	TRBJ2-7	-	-	TGTGCCAGCAGCTTCCACGAAACAGCATTTTCCTCCTACGAGCAGTACTTC	CASSFHETAFSSYEQYF